Sequencing of this T cell receptor (beta chain) was carried out in a study of blood T cells in healthy people across ages. Study results and caveats: Observed TCR beta diversity per million T cells went down as age went up. This fall followed a roughly linear course with age.

Sample-barcoded 5' priming and a J-beta primer mix drove a second PCR of roughly 6 to 12 cycles. Every cDNA molecule bore a tag from a template-switch adaptor containing 12 random nucleotides. A single record per CDR3 protein comes from TCRdb applying MiXCR to the 5' RACE reads. Found here are 600,000 or so distinct CDR3 sequences, 20% to 25% of them singletons; the top ten hold 3.6%. V lost 4 bases, J lost 9 bases, and 1 base stayed unmatched. Germline CDR1 SNHLY, CDR2 FYNNEI. The CDR3 contains 11 residues. Caucasian individuals from Russia who were healthy and aged roughly 6 to 90 acted as donors. A few counts support this clonotype. No antigen is known for it.

The chain recombines TRBV2 with TRBJ2-5; TRBD2 aligns across 8 bases. The sequenced sample was blood. This TCR was sampled from a man between 65 and 80 years old in good health. As DNA, the CDR3 is TGTGCCAGCAGTGCGGGGGGGGCCCAGTACTTC. Amino acids: CASSAGGAQYF.